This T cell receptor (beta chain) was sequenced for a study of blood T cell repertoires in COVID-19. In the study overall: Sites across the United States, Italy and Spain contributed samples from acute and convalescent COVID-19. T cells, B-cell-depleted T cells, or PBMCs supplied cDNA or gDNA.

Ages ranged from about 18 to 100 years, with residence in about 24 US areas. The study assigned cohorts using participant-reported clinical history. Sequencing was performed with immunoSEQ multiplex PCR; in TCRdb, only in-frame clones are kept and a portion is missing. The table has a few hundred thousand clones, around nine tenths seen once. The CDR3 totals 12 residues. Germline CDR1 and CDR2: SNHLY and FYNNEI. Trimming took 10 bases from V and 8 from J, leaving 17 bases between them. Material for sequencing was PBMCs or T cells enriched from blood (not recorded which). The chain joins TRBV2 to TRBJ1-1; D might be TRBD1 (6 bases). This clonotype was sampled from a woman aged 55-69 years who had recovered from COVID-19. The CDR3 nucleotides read TGTGCCAACGGAAGGACAGCCGAAGAAGCTTTCTTT. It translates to CANGRTAEEAFF. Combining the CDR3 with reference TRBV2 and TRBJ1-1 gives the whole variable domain EPEVTQTPSHQVTQMGQEVILRCVPISNHLYFYWYRQILGQKVEFLVSFYNNEISEKSEIFDDQFSVERPDGSNFTLKIRSTKLEDSAMYFCANGRTAEEAFFGQGTRLTVV.